This T cell receptor (beta chain) stems from a study of Graves' ophthalmopathy and Graves' hyperthyroidism. Broader study findings: Discrimination between ophthalmopathy and stable hyperthyroidism by a 13-signature model showed more than 85% sensitivity and less than 84% specificity.

This clonotype was counted many times. Its antigen is still unknown. Beta-chain TCR CDR3 regions were amplified from RNA transcripts. A first-round RT-PCR used HTBI primers, followed by a second-round multiplex PCR. TCRdb called the multiplex PCR reads again in MiXCR, with one record for every CDR3 protein. The sample consists of about 400,000 distinct CDR3 sequences, 15% to 20% of them appearing once. The clonotype was recovered from a woman between 18 and 29 years old with Graves' ophthalmopathy. Sequencing used peripheral blood.

The CDR3 sequence is CSALGGAGNQPQHF. CDR3 bases: TGCAGTGCTTTGGGAGGGGCAGGCAATCAGCCCCAGCATTTT. The V and J genes are TRBV20-1 and TRBJ1-5; tentatively, D is TRBD1 (5 bases). V was pared by 5 bases and J by 2 bases, with 13 bases between. The CDR3 has 14 residues. CDR1 and CDR2 (germline): DFQATT, SNEGSKA (reference sequence).